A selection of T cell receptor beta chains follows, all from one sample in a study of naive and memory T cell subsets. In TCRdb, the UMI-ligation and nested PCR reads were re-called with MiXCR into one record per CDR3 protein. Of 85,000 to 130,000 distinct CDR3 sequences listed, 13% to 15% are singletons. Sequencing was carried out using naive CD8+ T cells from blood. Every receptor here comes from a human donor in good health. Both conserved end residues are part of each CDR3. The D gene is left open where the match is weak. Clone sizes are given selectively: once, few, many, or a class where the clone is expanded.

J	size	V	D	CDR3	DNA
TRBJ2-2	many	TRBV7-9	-	CASSFNTGELFF	TGTGCCAGCAGCTTTAACACCGGGGAGCTGTTTTTT
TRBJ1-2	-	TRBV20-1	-	CSARGVTDGYTF	TGCAGTGCTAGAGGGGTAACTGATGGCTACACCTTC
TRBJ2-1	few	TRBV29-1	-	CSVGLPLTPYNEQFF	TGCAGCGTTGGACTACCCCTTACCCCTTACAATGAGCAGTTCTTC
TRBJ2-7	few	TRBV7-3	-	CASSPSGGAMDEQYF	TGTGCCAGCAGCCCATCCGGCGGGGCCATGGACGAGCAGTACTTC
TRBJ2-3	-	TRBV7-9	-	CASSPPSGAGDRTDTQYF	TGTGCCAGCAGCCCCCCGTCAGGGGCGGGGGATCGCACAGATACGCAGTATTTT
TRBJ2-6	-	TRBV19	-	CASSIQAGASGANVLTF	TGTGCCAGTAGTATCCAGGCAGGGGCGTCTGGGGCCAACGTCCTGACTTTC
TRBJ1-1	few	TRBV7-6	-	CASSLEVGSTEAFF	TGTGCCAGCAGCTTAGAAGTGGGCTCCACTGAAGCTTTCTTT
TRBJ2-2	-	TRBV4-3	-	CASSQDRHRTSSGELFF	TGCGCCAGCAGCCAAGATAGACACAGGACATCCTCCGGGGAGCTGTTTTTT
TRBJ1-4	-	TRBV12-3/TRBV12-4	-	CASSNRETANEKLFF	TGTGCCAGCAGTAACAGGGAGACAGCTAATGAAAAACTGTTTTTT
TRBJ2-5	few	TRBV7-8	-	CASSPRDLNEETQYF	TGTGCCAGCAGCCCAAGGGACTTGAACGAAGAGACCCAGTACTTC
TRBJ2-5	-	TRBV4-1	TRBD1	CASSPVLGTGEETQYF	TGCGCCAGCAGCCCTGTGCTAGGGACAGGGGAAGAGACCCAGTACTTC
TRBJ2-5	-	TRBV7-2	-	CASSLNLGPSQETQYF	TGTGCCAGCAGCTTAAACTTAGGCCCTTCCCAAGAGACCCAGTACTTC
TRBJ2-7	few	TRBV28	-	CASSFPPWNDEQYF	TGTGCCAGCAGTTTCCCCCCCTGGAACGACGAGCAGTACTTC
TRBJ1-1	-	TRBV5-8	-	CASSYRSTRMNTEAFF	TGTGCCAGCAGCTACAGGTCCACCCGGATGAACACTGAAGCTTTCTTT
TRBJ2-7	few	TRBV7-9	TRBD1	CASSRDSHEQYF	TGTGCCAGCAGCCGGGACAGCCACGAGCAGTACTTC
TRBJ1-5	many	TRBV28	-	CASSPRTEQYSNQPQHF	TGTGCCAGCAGTCCGCGGACCGAACAATATAGCAATCAGCCCCAGCATTTT
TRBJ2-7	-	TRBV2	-	CASSEWGTRNEQYF	TGTGCCAGCAGTGAATGGGGTACTCGCAACGAGCAGTACTTC
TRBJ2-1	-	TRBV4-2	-	CASSQEEADSYNEQFF	TGTGCCAGCAGCCAAGAGGAGGCGGATTCCTACAATGAGCAGTTCTTC
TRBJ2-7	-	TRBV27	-	CASSFSTGAEQYF	TGTGCCAGCAGTTTTTCGACAGGTGCCGAGCAGTACTTC
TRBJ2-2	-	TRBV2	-	CASGLAGELFF	TGTGCCAGCGGACTTGCCGGGGAGCTGTTTTTT
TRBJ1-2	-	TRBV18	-	CASSPGDANYGYTF	TGTGCCAGCTCACCGGGGGACGCTAACTATGGCTACACCTTC
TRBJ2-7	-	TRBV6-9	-	CASRAEGSEQYF	TGTGCCAGCAGAGCCGAGGGGTCCGAGCAGTACTTC
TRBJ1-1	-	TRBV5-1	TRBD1	CASSLGQGATEAFF	TGCGCCAGCAGCTTGGGACAGGGGGCCACTGAAGCTTTCTTT
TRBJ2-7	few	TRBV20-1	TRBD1	CSAPDRFHEQYF	TGCAGTGCTCCGGACAGGTTCCACGAGCAGTACTTC
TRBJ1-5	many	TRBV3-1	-	CASSQDSGSQPQHF	TGTGCCAGCAGCCAAGATTCGGGCTCCCAGCCCCAGCATTTT
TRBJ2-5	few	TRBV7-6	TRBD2	CASSSSSGRGETQYF	TGTGCCAGCAGCTCGTCTAGCGGGAGGGGGGAGACCCAGTACTTC
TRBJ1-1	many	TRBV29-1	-	CSVAPLTEAFF	TGCAGCGTTGCCCCGCTAACTGAAGCTTTCTTT
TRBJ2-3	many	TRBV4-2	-	CASSGITDTQYF	TGTGCCAGCAGCGGGATCACAGATACGCAGTATTTT
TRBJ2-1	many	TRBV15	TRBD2	CATSRGQLAGVIDEQFF	TGTGCCACCAGCAGAGGTCAGCTAGCGGGAGTAATCGATGAGCAGTTCTTC
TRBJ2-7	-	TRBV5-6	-	CASSPWTLSYEQYF	TGTGCCAGCAGCCCCTGGACACTTTCCTACGAGCAGTACTTC
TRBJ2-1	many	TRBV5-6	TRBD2	CASSPGTSGAFSEQFF	TGTGCCAGCAGCCCGGGGACTAGCGGGGCTTTCTCCGAGCAGTTCTTC
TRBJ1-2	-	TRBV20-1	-	CSAKGVEDYGYTF	TGCAGTGCTAAGGGTGTTGAGGACTATGGCTACACCTTC
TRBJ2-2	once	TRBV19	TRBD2	CASNAGGTGELFF	TGTGCCAGTAACGCGGGGGGCACCGGGGAGCTGTTTTTT
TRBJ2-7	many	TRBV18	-	CASSDQDTSYEQYF	TGTGCCAGCTCAGATCAGGACACTAGCTACGAGCAGTACTTC
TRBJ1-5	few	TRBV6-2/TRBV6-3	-	CASSTPGGPQHF	TGTGCCAGCAGTACCCCCGGGGGGCCCCAGCATTTT
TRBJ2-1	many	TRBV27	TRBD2	CASHLGTSGGVNEQFF	TGTGCCAGCCACCTTGGGACTAGCGGGGGAGTCAATGAGCAGTTCTTC
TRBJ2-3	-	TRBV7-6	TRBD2	CASSLAKTSGLITDTQYF	TGTGCCAGCAGCTTAGCAAAAACTAGCGGGCTAATCACAGATACGCAGTATTTT
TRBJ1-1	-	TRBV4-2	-	CASSQAGNTEAFF	TGTGCCAGCAGCCAAGCAGGGAACACTGAAGCTTTCTTT
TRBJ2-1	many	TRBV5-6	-	CASSPLVGPYNEQFF	TGTGCCAGCAGCCCCCTGGTGGGCCCCTACAATGAGCAGTTCTTC
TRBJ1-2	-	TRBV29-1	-	CSVVRSSGGYTF	TGCAGCGTAGTCAGGAGTTCGGGCGGCTACACCTTC
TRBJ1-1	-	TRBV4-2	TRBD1	CASSQAGTGANTEAFF	TGTGCCAGCAGCCAGGCCGGGACAGGGGCGAACACTGAAGCTTTCTTT
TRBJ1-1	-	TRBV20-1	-	CSVPLGGTEAFF	TGCAGTGTCCCCCTTGGGGGAACTGAAGCTTTCTTT
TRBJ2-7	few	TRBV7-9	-	CASSLAKGLGEQYF	TGTGCCAGCAGCTTAGCTAAGGGGCTCGGGGAGCAGTACTTC
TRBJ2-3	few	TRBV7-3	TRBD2	CASSTYSGGPGTDTQYF	TGTGCCAGCAGCACCTATAGCGGGGGTCCTGGCACAGATACGCAGTATTTT
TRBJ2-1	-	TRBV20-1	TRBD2	CSARDGLAALLSSYNEQFF	TGCAGTGCTAGAGATGGCCTAGCGGCTCTATTGAGCTCCTACAATGAGCAGTTCTTC